This TCR beta chain was identified during a study of PD-L1 blockade in urothelial cancer. For the study at large: Blood analysis occurred 3 weeks (second dose) and 6 weeks after treatment start.

PCRs each included synthetic TCR analog templates spiked in. Assay used: immunoSEQ multiplex PCR; TCRdb lists only in-frame clones, some missing. Here the sample spans some 40,000 clones, more than 80% being singletons. This CDR3 region has 10 residues. Germline CDR1 and CDR2: SGHRS and YFSETQ. For this clone: An end of the junction differs from the germline gene, which may be a read error.

This chain connects TRBV5-1 to TRBJ2-5; D is ambiguous. The specimen comprised PBMCs, sampled around atezolizumab (anti-PD-L1) treatment. The receptor's source is a man in his 70s with urothelial cancer. This CDR3 reads CASSPRSSDF. In DNA form, the CDR3 reads TGCGCCAGCAGCCCCCGGTCTTCGGACTTC.